This is a list of T cell receptor beta chains from one sample in a study of CD8+ T cells in alopecia areata. Sequencing was performed with immunoSEQ multiplex PCR; in TCRdb, only in-frame clones are kept and a portion is missing. The top ten clones hold about 0.94% of a sample with some 190,000 clones, more than 50% of them seen once. Sample: CD4+ T cells sorted from blood, taken at week 24, from a patient treated with tofacitinib. The receptors derive from a human donor with alopecia areata. CDR3s leave out the opening cysteine and the closing phenylalanine or tryptophan.

>TRBJ2-7|TRBV5-1
ASSFSLAGGREQY
>TRBJ1-2|TRBV4-1
ASSVSQGAGSGYT
>TRBJ2-7|TRBV10-3
AISSSGTGAYEQY
>.|TRBV5-6
ASSSSGGIYEQY
>TRBJ2-7|TRBV25-1
ASSDDTRFYEQY
>TRBJ1-2|TRBV30
AWSAGAGYT
>TRBJ1-1|TRBV4-3
ASSLGTVGKTEAF
>TRBJ1-1|TRBV4-3
ASSQNKGSEAF
>TRBJ2-5|TRBV30
AWSVQRGPGETQY
>TRBJ1-1|TRBV29-1
SVDFQGASAEAF
>TRBJ1-2|TRBV30
AWSLQGLANYGYT
>TRBJ1-2|TRBV7-2
ASSQGQGKVDT
>TRBJ1-6|TRBV25-1
ASSVGGINSPLH
>TRBJ1-2|TRBV2
ASSNGQTLLGYT
>TRBJ1-5|TRBV28
ASSGTLSNQPQH
>TRBJ2-2|TRBV5-6
ASSLFRFRTQDGELF
>TRBJ2-7|TRBV9
ASSYNTDRDHEQY
>TRBJ1-5|TRBV6-6
ASSYRQGDNQPQH
>TRBJ1-2|TRBV6-6
ASLSGIVYGYT
>TRBJ1-6|TRBV30
AWSPIGRNKDSPLH
>TRBJ2-5|TRBV4-1
ASSQGIGLAGAPHQETQY
>TRBJ1-4|TRBV6-5
ASSRSRAEKLF
>TRBJ1-2|TRBV2
ASSEGPYRAEGYT
>TRBJ2-5|TRBV30
ASRWGNQETQY
>TRBJ1-2|TRBV6-5
ASSYLRQNPSGYT
>TRBJ2-3|TRBV27
ASSSGSTDTQY